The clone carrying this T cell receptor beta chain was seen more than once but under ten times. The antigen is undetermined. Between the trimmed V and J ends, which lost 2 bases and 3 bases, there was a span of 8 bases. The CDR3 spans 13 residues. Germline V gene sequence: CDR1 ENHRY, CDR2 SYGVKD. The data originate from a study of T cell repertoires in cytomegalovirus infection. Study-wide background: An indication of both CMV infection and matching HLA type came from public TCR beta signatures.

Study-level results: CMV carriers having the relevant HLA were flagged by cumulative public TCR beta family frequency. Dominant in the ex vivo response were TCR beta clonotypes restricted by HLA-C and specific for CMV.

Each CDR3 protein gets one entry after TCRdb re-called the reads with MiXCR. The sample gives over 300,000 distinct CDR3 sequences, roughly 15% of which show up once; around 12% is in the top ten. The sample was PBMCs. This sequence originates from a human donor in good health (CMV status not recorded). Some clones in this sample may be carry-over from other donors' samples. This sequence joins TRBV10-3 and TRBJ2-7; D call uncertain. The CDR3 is CAISEGLGYEQYF. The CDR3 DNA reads TGTGCCATCAGTGAGGGATTGGGCTACGAGCAGTACTTC.